The 8 T cell receptor beta chains reported below all come from one sample, sequenced in a study of blood T cells in healthy people across ages. A second 7 to 11 cycle PCR used barcoded and J-beta primers. TCRdb called the 5' RACE reads again in MiXCR, with one record for every CDR3 protein. Here the sample spans about 780,000 distinct CDR3 sequences, about half being singletons. The source material was blood. These receptors came from a man older than 75 in good health.

In the case of this clonotype: At one end the junction does not follow the germline gene, possibly because of a read error. As DNA, the CDR3 is TGTGCCAGCAGGCCAGCGGGACAAGAGATCCAGTACTTC. Protein sequence: CASRPAGQEIQYF. V is TRBV12-3 or TRBV12-4 and J is TRBJ2-5; a possible D gene is TRBD2 (7 bases). CDR3 length: 13 amino acids.

The gene calls are TRBV14 and TRBJ2-7; D may be TRBD2 (5 bases). In germline, CDR1 is SGHDN, CDR2 FVKESK. This CDR3 spans 14 amino acids. The ends were cut back, 3 bases at V and 6 bases at J, with 15 bases in the middle. The CDR3 DNA follows: TGTGCCAGCAGCCAGGGAATGTACCGGGGCGAGCAGTACTTC. Translation gives CASSQGMYRGEQYF.

The chain joins TRBV7-8 to TRBJ2-5, with D perhaps given as TRBD1 or TRBD2 (6 bases each). CDR1 SGHVS and CDR2 FQNEAQ come from the germline V gene. This CDR3 is 16 amino acids long. V lost 1 base and J lost 3, with 15 bases in between. CDR3 in amino acids: CASSLGRGRGEETQYF. The CDR3 bases are TGTGCCAGCAGCTTAGGTCGGGGGCGGGGAGAAGAGACCCAGTACTTC.

For this clonotype: A read error is possible here, since a much larger clone lies one base away. V and J are TRBV7-2 and TRBJ2-3; TRBD1 aligns across 8 bases. Looked up from germline, CDR1 is SGHTA and CDR2 is FQGNSA. This CDR3 region has 14 residues. The CDR3 loop reads CAGSLLTGEDTQYF. The CDR3 nucleotides read TGTGCCGGCAGCTTATTGACAGGGGAGGATACGCAGTATTTT.

This clonotype was detected only once. J is TRBJ2-4 and V is TRBV29-1, with 9 nucleotides matching TRBD1. The J call may be faulty, since TRBJ2-7 better matches the DNA end. CDR3 size: 18 residues. The V gene's germline CDR1 is SQVTM and CDR2 ANQGSEA. The CDR3: CSVITSGQGYFLTYEQYF. CDR3 DNA sequence: TGCAGCGTTATCACCTCGGGACAGGGATATTTTTTGACCTACGAGCAGTACTTC.

The rearrangement joins TRBV5-1 to TRBJ1-2; D is uncertain. Germline assignment: CDR1 SGHRS and CDR2 YFSETQ. Trimming took 0 bases from V and 2 from J, leaving 8 bases between them. The CDR3 loop spans 14 amino acids. The CDR3: CASSLEPRNYGYTF. The CDR3 DNA follows: TGCGCCAGCAGCTTGGAGCCACGCAACTATGGCTACACCTTC.

This chain uses TRBV28 with TRBJ2-3; 9 nucleotides align to TRBD2. Trimming at V came to 10 bases and at J to 6 bases, leaving 14 bases not matched to a gene. Per germline, CDR1 MDHEN and CDR2 SYDVKM. The CDR3 is made up of 15 amino acids. Here the CDR3 DNA reads TGTGCCACCTTCCCCGGGACTAGCCTGAGGGATACGCAGTATTTT. It translates to CATFPGTSLRDTQYF.

The chain links TRBV29-1 to TRBJ2-7, with D uncertain. V was pared by 0 bases and J by 2 bases, with 5 bases between. The CDR3 sequence is 12 residues long. CDR1 and CDR2 (germline): SQVTM, ANQGSEA. The CDR3 coding sequence is TGCAGCGTTGAAGATAAGGCCTACGAGCAGTACTTC. As protein: CSVEDKAYEQYF.